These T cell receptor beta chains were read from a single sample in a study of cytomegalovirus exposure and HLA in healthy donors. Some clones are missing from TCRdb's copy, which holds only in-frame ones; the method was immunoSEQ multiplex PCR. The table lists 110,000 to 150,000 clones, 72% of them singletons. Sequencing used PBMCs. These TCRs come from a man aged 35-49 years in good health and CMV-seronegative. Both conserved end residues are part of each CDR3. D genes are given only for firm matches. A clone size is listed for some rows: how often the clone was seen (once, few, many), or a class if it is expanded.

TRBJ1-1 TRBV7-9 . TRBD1 TGTGCCAGCAGCTTAAGACAGGGCCGGACTGAAGCTTTCTTT CASSLRQGRTEAFF
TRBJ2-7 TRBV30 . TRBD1 TGTGCCTGGAGGACAGGGTACGAGCAGTACTTC CAWRTGYEQYF
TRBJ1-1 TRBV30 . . TGTGCCTGGAGTGTTTTGGTCCCAGGGGCGGCTTTCTTT CAWSVLVPGAAFF
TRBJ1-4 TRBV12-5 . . TGTGCTAGTGGTCTTCGGGGAAATGAAAAACTGTTTTTT CASGLRGNEKLFF
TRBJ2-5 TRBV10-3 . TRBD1 TGTGCCACCAGGACAGGGGCTGACGAGACCCAGTACTTC CATRTGADETQYF
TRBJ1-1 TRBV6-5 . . TGTGCCAGCAGTTCGAGTTTGAACACTGAAGCTTTCTTT CASSSSLNTEAFF
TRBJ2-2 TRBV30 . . TGTGCCTGGGCTTCAGGGGAGCCCACCGGGGAGCTGTTTTTT CAWASGEPTGELFF
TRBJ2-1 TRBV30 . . TGTGCCTGGAGAAGACTTTGGAAGGGGGCCTACAATGAGCAGTTCTTC CAWRRLWKGAYNEQFF
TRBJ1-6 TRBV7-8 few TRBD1 TGTGCCAGCAGCTCGCGAGGGACAGGCCCTCTGGGTTCACCCCTCCACTTT CASSSRGTGPLGSPLHF
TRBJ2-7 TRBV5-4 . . TGTGCCAGCAGCCGGAGGGCAGGGGGTTTCTACGAGCAGTACTTC CASSRRAGGFYEQYF
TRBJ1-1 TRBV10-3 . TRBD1 TGTGCCATCAGTGAGTCCCGTACAGGGGGCACTGAAGCTTTCTTT CAISESRTGGTEAFF
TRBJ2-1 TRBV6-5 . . TGTGCCAGCAGTTACGTCCAGTCTAATGAGCAGTTCTTC CASSYVQSNEQFF
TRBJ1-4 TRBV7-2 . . TGTGCCAGCAGCCCCAGGGGACACAATGAAAAACTGTTTTTT CASSPRGHNEKLFF
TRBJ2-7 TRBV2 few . TGTGCCAGCAGACACAGGGTCCACGAGCAGTACTTC CASRHRVHEQYF
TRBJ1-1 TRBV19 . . TGTGCCAGTAGTATCCTGACAGGCCTGAACACTGAAGCTTTCTTT CASSILTGLNTEAFF
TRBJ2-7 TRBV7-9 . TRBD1 TGTGCCAGCAGCTTGGGACAGGGGGCGATCGACGAGCAGTACTTC CASSLGQGAIDEQYF
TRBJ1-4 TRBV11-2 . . TGTGCCAGCAGCATACAGGGAGCAACTAATGAAAAACTGTTTTTT CASSIQGATNEKLFF
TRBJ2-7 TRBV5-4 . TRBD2 TGTGCCAGCAGCGGGGGACTAGCGCTCTCCTACGAGCAGTACTTC CASSGGLALSYEQYF
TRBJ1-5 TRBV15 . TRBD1 TGTGCCACCAGCAGCGTACGCCTGACAGGGAATCAGCCCCAGCATTTT CATSSVRLTGNQPQHF
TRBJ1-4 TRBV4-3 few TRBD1 TGCGCCAGCAGCCAAGGGAGACAGGGGGAATATGAAAAACTGTTTTTT CASSQGRQGEYEKLFF
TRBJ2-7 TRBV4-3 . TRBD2 TGCGCCAGCAGCCCCGAGCGGGAGTCGGCCTACGAGCAGTACTTC CASSPERESAYEQYF
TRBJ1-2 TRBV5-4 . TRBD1 TGTGCCAGCAGCTTTGACAGGGGGACCCCTAACTATGGCTACACCTTC CASSFDRGTPNYGYTF
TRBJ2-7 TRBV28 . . TGTGCCAGCAGTTCTTGGATAGGGACTGAGGGTTGGTTATCCTACGAGCAGTACTTC CASSSWIGTEGWLSYEQYF
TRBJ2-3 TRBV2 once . TGTGCCAGCAGTGGTCCCAGACAGCTCACAGATACGCAGTATTTT CASSGPRQLTDTQYF
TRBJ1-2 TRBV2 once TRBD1 TGTGCCAGCAGTCCCACAGGGGGACGGGACTATGGCTACACCTTC CASSPTGGRDYGYTF
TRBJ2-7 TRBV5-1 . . TGCGCCAGCAGCTTGGATGGGCCCCATTCTGTGCAGTACTTC CASSLDGPHSVQYF
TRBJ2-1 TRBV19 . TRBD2 TGTGCCAGTACTTCCGGGCGGGGGGCGTCCTACAATGAGCAGTTCTTC CASTSGRGASYNEQFF
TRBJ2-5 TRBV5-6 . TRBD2 TGTGCCAGCAGCTTGAGAGGGCTAGCGGGGGGCGGGGAGACCCAGTACTTC CASSLRGLAGGGETQYF
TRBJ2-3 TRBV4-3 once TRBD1 TGCGCCAGCAGCCAAGTTGGGACAGGGGGTACAGATACGCAGTATTTT CASSQVGTGGTDTQYF